The TCR beta chain described here comes from a study of T cell repertoires in cytomegalovirus infection. Study-wide results and caveats: The study found HLA-C-restricted CMV-specific TCR beta clonotypes dominating the ex vivo response.

This clonotype appeared a single time. The antigen remains unidentified. One entry per CDR3 protein results from TCRdb running MiXCR on the reads. In the table there are about 600,000 distinct CDR3 sequences, roughly a quarter of which are singletons. Germline CDR1 and CDR2: SQVTM and ANQGSEA. This CDR3 is 12 amino acids long. V was cut by 0 bases and J by 7 bases, with 6 bases left in between. This clonotype was obtained from a human donor in good health (CMV status not recorded). Some clones in this sample may be carry-over from other donors' samples. The J gene is TRBJ2-2, the V gene TRBV29-1, with no clear D. Sequenced: CD8+ T cells from PBMCs. The CDR3 sequence: CSVEDPIGELFF. DNA for the CDR3: TGCAGCGTTGAAGATCCTATCGGGGAGCTGTTTTTT.